These 2 T cell receptor beta chains came from one sample sequenced in a study of identical twins. TCRdb processed the 5' RACE reads anew with MiXCR; each CDR3 protein has one entry. Here the sample spans about 220,000 distinct CDR3 sequences, roughly 7.5% being singletons. This sample also belongs to another study, concerning yellow fever vaccine responses in identical twins.

Sequenced input: memory (CD45RO+) T cells sorted from blood. The receptors were gathered from a woman aged 18-35 years in good health.

This clonotype was counted between two and nine times. This chain connects TRBV11-2 to TRBJ2-1; either TRBD1 or TRBD2 may fit D (5 bases each). Trimming removed 5 bases from V and 10 bases from J, with 9 bases in between. Germline V lookup: CDR1 SGHAT, CDR2 FQNNGV. The CDR3 loop spans 11 amino acids. Here the CDR3 DNA reads TGTGCCAGCAGCCTCTGGGACGAGCAGTTCTTC. As protein: CASSLWDEQFF.

This clonotype was seen more than once but under ten times. The chain has TRBV6-5 and TRBJ1-2, with a weak D call TRBD1 (5 bases). V lost 2 bases to trimming and J lost 8 bases, with 18 bases between them. The germline CDR1 and CDR2 sequences are MNHEY and SVGAGI. CDR3 length: 15 residues. Here the CDR3 reads CASSYGARIWQGYTF. DNA for the CDR3: TGTGCCAGCAGTTACGGGGCGCGGATTTGGCAGGGCTACACCTTC.